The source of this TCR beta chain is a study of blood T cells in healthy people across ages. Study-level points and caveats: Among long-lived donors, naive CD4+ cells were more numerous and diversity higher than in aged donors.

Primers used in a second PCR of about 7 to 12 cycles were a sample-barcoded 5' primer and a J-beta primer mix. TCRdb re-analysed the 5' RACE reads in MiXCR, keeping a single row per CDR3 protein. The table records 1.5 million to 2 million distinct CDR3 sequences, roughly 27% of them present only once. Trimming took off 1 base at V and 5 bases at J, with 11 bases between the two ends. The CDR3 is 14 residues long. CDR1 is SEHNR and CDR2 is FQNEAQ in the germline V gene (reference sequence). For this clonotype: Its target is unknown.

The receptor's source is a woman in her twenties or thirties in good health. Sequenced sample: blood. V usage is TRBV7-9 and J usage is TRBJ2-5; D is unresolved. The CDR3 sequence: CASSLGSYEETQYF. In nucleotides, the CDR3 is TGTGCCAGCAGCTTAGGCTCCTACGAGGAGACCCAGTACTTC.